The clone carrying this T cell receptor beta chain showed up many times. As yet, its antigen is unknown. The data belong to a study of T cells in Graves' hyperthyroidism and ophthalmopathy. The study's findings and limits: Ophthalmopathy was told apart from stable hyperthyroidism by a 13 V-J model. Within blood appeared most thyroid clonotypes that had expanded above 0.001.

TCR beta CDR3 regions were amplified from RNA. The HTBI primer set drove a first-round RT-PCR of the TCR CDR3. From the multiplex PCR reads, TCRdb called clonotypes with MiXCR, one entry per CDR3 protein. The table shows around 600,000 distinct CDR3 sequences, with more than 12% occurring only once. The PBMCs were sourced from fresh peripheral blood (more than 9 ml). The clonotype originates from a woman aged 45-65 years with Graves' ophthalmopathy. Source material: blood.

The CDR3 is CASSSRMGFTNEQFF. CDR3 coding DNA: TGCGCCAGCAGCTCCCGGATGGGGTTTACCAATGAGCAGTTCTTC. This chain uses TRBV5-1 with TRBJ2-1; D unresolved. V was clipped by 3 bases and J by 6 bases, with 16 bases between them. This CDR3 comprises 15 residues. CDR1 is SGHRS, CDR2 YFSETQ, per germline.